The 32 T cell receptor beta chains below come from one sample, sequenced in a study of blood T cell repertoires in COVID-19. Repertoires were generated with immunoSEQ multiplex PCR, while TCRdb's copy carries only in-frame clones and drops some. The data contain approximately 160,000 clones, more than 80% of them singletons. The sample consisted of peripheral blood. These receptors all stem from a human donor in a cohort sampled during active COVID-19.

This rearrangement joins TRBV30 to TRBJ1-2; D is possibly TRBD1 (5 bases). The CDR3 has 13 residues. V shed 1 base and J shed 3 bases, with 9 bases lying between them. Looked up from germline, CDR1 is GTSNPN and CDR2 is SVGIG (reference sequence). The CDR3 protein is CAWSEGQDYGYTF. The CDR3, as DNA: TGTGCCTGGAGTGAGGGGCAGGACTATGGCTACACCTTC.

J is TRBJ2-2 and V is TRBV7-2, with TRBD2 matching over 9 bases. The germline gives CDR1 SGHTA, CDR2 FQGNSA. The junction had 10 bases not matched to a gene; V was cut back by 1 base and J by 7 bases. This CDR3 spans 17 amino acids. The CDR3 DNA reads as TGTGCCAGCAGCTTAGTCAGCGGGGGGCCTCAGGGCGGGGAGCTGTTTTTT. The encoded protein is CASSLVSGGPQGGELFF.

This chain connects TRBV4-1 to TRBJ1-3; 11 nucleotides line up with TRBD1. After removal of 0 bases from V and 0 bases from J, the junction contained 7 bases not matched to a gene. Germline CDR1 is MGHRA and CDR2 is YSYEKL. The CDR3 covers 19 residues. The CDR3 protein is CASSQDIGGTGGSGNTIYF. DNA of the CDR3: TGCGCCAGCAGCCAAGATATTGGAGGGACAGGGGGCTCTGGAAACACCATATATTTT.

This sequence joins TRBV15 and TRBJ1-3; the D is unclear. There are 16 residues in the CDR3. CDR1 and CDR2 from the germline V gene are LNHNV and YYDKDF (reference sequence). V shed 0 bases and J shed 0 bases, with 9 bases lying between them. As DNA, the CDR3 is TGTGCCACCAGCAGAGATCTCGGGAACTCTGGAAACACCATATATTTT. Amino acid sequence: CATSRDLGNSGNTIYF.

The chain uses TRBV6-2 or TRBV6-3 and TRBJ2-2; 8 bases agree with TRBD1. The length of the CDR3 is 14 residues. V lost 5 bases and J lost 6; bases outside the gene matches: 5. CDR1 MNHEY and CDR2 SVGEGT come from the germline V gene. CDR3: CASSQGAPSGELFF. CDR3 sequence (DNA): TGTGCCAGCAGTCAGGGGGCCCCTTCCGGGGAGCTGTTTTTT.

The chain has TRBV5-4 and TRBJ1-3, with TRBD1 matching 10 bases. Germline-derived CDR1 and CDR2 are SGHNT and YYREEE (reference sequence). This CDR3 region has 13 residues. V was clipped by 4 bases and J by 8 bases; unmatched bases: 3. The CDR3 sequence is CASSRDRGDTIYF. The CDR3 DNA reads TGTGCCAGCAGCCGGGACAGGGGAGACACCATATATTTT.

This clone occurred many times. The chain is built from TRBV19 and TRBJ2-7; D perhaps matches TRBD1 (5 bases). CDR1 and CDR2 from the germline V gene are LNHDA and SQIVND (reference sequence). V lost 5 bases, J lost 4 bases, and 15 bases lay in between. The CDR3 is 14 residues long. CDR3 coding DNA: TGTGCCAGTAGTGTACAAGCCCAGGGTTACGAGCAGTACTTC. Its translation is CASSVQAQGYEQYF.

The gene calls are TRBV7-8 and TRBJ1-1; D possibly corresponds to TRBD1 (6 bases). The CDR3 is 14 residues long. Trimming left V 5 bases short and J 4 bases short, with 14 bases between. Germline values: CDR1 SGHVS, CDR2 FQNEAQ. CDR3 protein: CASSPAGDITEAFF. In DNA form, the CDR3 reads TGTGCCAGCAGCCCTGCAGGGGATATCACTGAAGCTTTCTTT.

The chain has TRBV7-8 and TRBJ2-7; 8 nucleotides match TRBD1. Trimming removed 4 bases from V and 6 bases from J; junction bases left unmatched: 2. Germline lookup yields CDR1 SGHVS and CDR2 FQNEAQ. There are 12 residues in the CDR3. DNA for the CDR3: TGTGCCAGCAGCTCGACAGGGGTCGAGCAGTACTTC. As protein: CASSSTGVEQYF.

The chain combines TRBV6-1 with TRBJ1-5; D not resolved. In germline, CDR1 is MNHNS, CDR2 SASEGT. The CDR3 runs to 14 residues. The germline V and J ends were trimmed by 1 base and 2 bases, with 6 bases remaining between them. CDR3 DNA sequence: TGTGCCAGCAGTGAAGGAATAGGCAATCAGCCCCAGCATTTT. This sequence encodes CASSEGIGNQPQHF.

The chain employs TRBV30 and TRBJ2-7; possibly TRBD2 for D (5 bases). V was shortened by 2 bases and J by 6 bases, with 20 bases between the two germline ends. The germline gives CDR1 GTSNPN, CDR2 SVGIG (reference sequence). The CDR3 is 15 amino acids. CDR3: CAWSPARRRSGEQYF. The CDR3 DNA reads TGTGCCTGGAGTCCCGCCCGGCGGCGGAGCGGCGAGCAGTACTTC.

The chain couples TRBV18 to TRBJ1-1, with TRBD1 matching over 7 bases. Germline V lookup: CDR1 KGHSH, CDR2 LQKENI. The junction had 9 bases not matched to a gene; V was cut back by 2 bases and J by 6 bases. This CDR3 region has 15 residues. The CDR3 DNA is TGTGCCAGCTCACCAGACACAGGGGACTTCTCTGAAGCTTTCTTT. Its translation is CASSPDTGDFSEAFF.

This clone was seen just once. Other DNA sequences of this sample code for an identical CDR3. The chain carries TRBV6-5 and TRBJ2-7; 10 bases are a match to TRBD1. The CDR3 is made up of 15 amino acids. In germline, CDR1 is MNHEY, CDR2 SVGAGI. V lost 2 bases to trimming and J lost 2 bases; unmatched junction nucleotides: 3. CDR3 in DNA: TGTGCCAGCAGTTACAGTGGACAGGGGGCCTACGAGCAGTACTTC. It specifies CASSYSGQGAYEQYF.

This rearrangement joins TRBV4-3 to TRBJ2-2, with 8 nucleotides matching TRBD1. CDR3 length equals 18 residues. Unmatched junction bases numbered 8, after V lost 0 bases and J lost 2 bases. CDR1 is LGHNA, CDR2 YSLEER, per germline. DNA for the CDR3: TGCGCCAGCAGCCAAGATAGGGGAGACAGGGGAAACACCGGGGAGCTGTTTTTT. The encoded protein is CASSQDRGDRGNTGELFF.

J is TRBJ2-1 and V is TRBV19; 7 bases fit TRBD2. This CDR3 is built from 15 residues. The V gene end was trimmed by 1 base and the J gene end by 5 bases; junction bases not matched to a gene: 5. The germline gives CDR1 LNHDA, CDR2 SQIVND (reference sequence). The CDR3 protein is CASSIGRGTHNEQFF. In DNA, the CDR3 is TGTGCCAGTAGTATAGGGCGGGGGACTCACAATGAGCAGTTCTTC.

The chain links TRBV5-1 to TRBJ2-3; D uncertain. Germline V gene sequence: CDR1 SGHRS, CDR2 YFSETQ. The V gene lost 4 bases and the J gene lost 2 bases, with 11 bases spanning the gap. This CDR3 has 14 amino acids. CDR3 sequence reads: CASSTTTFTDTQYF. The DNA of the CDR3 is TGCGCCAGCAGCACTACGACTTTCACAGATACGCAGTATTTT.

The chain uses TRBV29-1 and TRBJ1-1, with TRBD1 as a possible D gene (6 bases). Germline loops: CDR1 SQVTM, CDR2 ANQGSEA. CDR3 length: 12 residues. Trimming shortened V by 6 bases and J by 5 bases, and 13 bases separated the two germline ends. CDR3: CSVGQKWTEAFF. Written as DNA, the CDR3 is TGCAGCGTCGGACAGAAGTGGACTGAAGCTTTCTTT.

The J gene is TRBJ2-1, the V gene TRBV27; TRBD2 matches 10 bases. The CDR3 sequence is 17 residues long. The V segment lost 3 bases and the J segment 4 bases; nucleotides outside the gene matches: 9. CDR1 and CDR2 (germline): MNHEY, SMNVEV (reference sequence). CDR3 in DNA: TGTGCCAGCAGTTTCCGACTTCGGACTAGCGGTTACAATGAGCAGTTCTTC. Translation: CASSFRLRTSGYNEQFF.

The chain is built from TRBV12-3 or TRBV12-4 and TRBJ1-3; D gene uncertain. There are 12 residues in the CDR3. V was cut by 3 bases and J by 2 bases, with 2 bases left in between. The CDR3 nucleotides read TGTGCCAGCAGTTTTACTGGAAACACCATATATTTT. It yields the protein CASSFTGNTIYF.

A few counts support this clone. This sequence joins TRBV28 and TRBJ1-5; D unclear. CDR1 is MDHEN, CDR2 SYDVKM, per germline. The CDR3 extends over 15 amino acids. Trimming took off 5 bases at V and 3 bases at J, with 14 bases between the two ends. The CDR3 region has the DNA TGTGCCAGCAGTGACGGGTTCTCCTTCAATCAGCCCCAGCATTTT. Protein sequence: CASSDGFSFNQPQHF.

V and J are TRBV24-1 and TRBJ1-2, with 7 bases lining up with TRBD1. In germline, CDR1 is KGHDR, CDR2 SFDVKD. J was trimmed by 5 bases and V by 4 bases; bases with no gene match: 0. This CDR3 contains 12 residues. The CDR3 DNA reads as TGTGCCACCAGTGAGACAGGGTATGGCTACACCTTC. Protein sequence: CATSETGYGYTF.

The CDR3 sequence: CASSSDRHNEQFF. CDR3 in DNA: TGTGCCAGTAGTTCGGACAGACACAATGAGCAGTTCTTC. The chain links TRBV19 to TRBJ2-1; TRBD1 is a possible D gene (6 bases). The CDR3 is made up of 13 amino acids. From germline, CDR1 is LNHDA and CDR2 SQIVND (reference sequence). V was clipped by 5 bases and J by 5 bases, with 10 bases between them.

This clone has only one observation. The rearrangement uses TRBV7-8 and TRBJ2-7; 10 positions match TRBD1. Germline V gives CDR1 SGHVS, CDR2 FQNEAQ. The V and J ends lost 6 bases and 2 bases, in that order; junction bases with no gene match: 7. This CDR3 has 15 residues. The DNA for the CDR3 is TGTGCCAGCAGAGGGGGGACAGGGGTCCCCTACGAGCAGTACTTC. Protein sequence: CASRGGTGVPYEQYF.

The chain uses TRBV27 and TRBJ1-1; TRBD1 is a possible D gene (5 bases). Trimming removed 3 bases from V and 6 bases from J, with 17 bases in between. Germline lookup yields CDR1 MNHEY and CDR2 SMNVEV (reference sequence). The CDR3 is made up of 15 amino acids. The CDR3 region has the DNA TGTGCCAGCAGTTTGCAAGACAGCCTCAGGGCTGAAGCTTTCTTT. Translation gives CASSLQDSLRAEAFF.

This clone came up once. This chain links TRBV7-2 with TRBJ2-1; TRBD2 agrees at 7 bases. CDR3 length equals 15 residues. In germline, CDR1 is SGHTA, CDR2 FQGNSA. V shed 1 base, J shed 10 bases, and the junction held 10 bases outside the gene matches. This chain's CDR3 is CASSLGGGRLTEQFF. The CDR3 region has the DNA TGTGCCAGCAGCTTAGGGGGAGGGCGTCTCACGGAGCAGTTCTTC.

The rearrangement joins TRBV6-5 to TRBJ2-5, with D unresolved. V was shortened by 6 bases and J by 3 bases, with 14 bases between the two germline ends. CDR1 and CDR2 (germline): MNHEY, SVGAGI. This CDR3 has 14 amino acids. The CDR3 is CASSRLGGEETQYF. Here the CDR3 DNA reads TGTGCCAGCAGCAGACTCGGCGGTGAAGAGACCCAGTACTTC.

This sequence joins TRBV5-1 and TRBJ2-1; 10 bases line up with TRBD2. The germline gives CDR1 SGHRS, CDR2 YFSETQ. The length of the CDR3 is 16 residues. After removal of 1 base from V and 0 bases from J, the junction contained 1 base not matched to a gene. The CDR3 DNA is TGCGCCAGCAGCTTGACTAGCGGGACCTCCTACAATGAGCAGTTCTTC. Its protein product is CASSLTSGTSYNEQFF.

The chain has TRBV19 and TRBJ1-1; D remains unclear. The CDR3 spans 13 residues. Trimming stripped 6 bases from V and 1 base from J, with 9 bases between. Germline values: CDR1 LNHDA, CDR2 SQIVND (reference sequence). CDR3 bases: TGTGCCAGTAGCCCGGGGTGGAACACTGAAGCTTTCTTT. It specifies CASSPGWNTEAFF.

The CDR3 DNA sequence: TGTGCCAGCAGTTTTACCGGGACAGGGGTTCGACAGGGGCTGTACTTC. Protein: CASSFTGTGVRQGLYF. This chain links TRBV28 with TRBJ2-7; 10 bases match TRBD1. From germline, CDR1 is MDHEN and CDR2 SYDVKM. The V and J ends lost 3 bases and 12 bases, in that order; junction bases with no gene match: 17. The length of the CDR3 is 16 residues.

This clone was seen just once. The chain has TRBV10-1 and TRBJ2-3; D is unclear. The V and J ends lost 10 bases and 9 bases respectively, with 14 bases between them. Per germline, CDR1 WNHNN and CDR2 SYGVQD (reference sequence). The CDR3 contains 11 residues. The CDR3 loop reads CATERGETQYF. CDR3 in DNA: TGCGCCACTGAGAGAGGAGAGACGCAGTATTTT.

The J gene is TRBJ2-4, the V gene TRBV27, with D possibly being TRBD1 (5 bases). The CDR3 covers 17 residues. CDR1 is MNHEY, CDR2 SMNVEV, per germline (reference sequence). V was clipped by 3 bases and J by 0 bases, with 15 bases between them. The CDR3 nucleotides read TGTGCCAGCAGTTTTATCTCAGGGTCCGCAGCCAAAAACATTCAGTACTTC. It encodes CASSFISGSAAKNIQYF.

This clone has at least ten counts. V usage is TRBV10-2 and J usage is TRBJ2-7; D possibly corresponds to TRBD1 (5 bases). V lost 2 bases and J lost 0, with 11 bases in between. Germline V gene sequence: CDR1 WSHSY, CDR2 SAAADI. The length of the CDR3 is 15 residues. For the CDR3, the DNA is TGCGCCAGCAGTGAGCCGACTGACAGCTCCTACGAGCAGTACTTC. As protein: CASSEPTDSSYEQYF.